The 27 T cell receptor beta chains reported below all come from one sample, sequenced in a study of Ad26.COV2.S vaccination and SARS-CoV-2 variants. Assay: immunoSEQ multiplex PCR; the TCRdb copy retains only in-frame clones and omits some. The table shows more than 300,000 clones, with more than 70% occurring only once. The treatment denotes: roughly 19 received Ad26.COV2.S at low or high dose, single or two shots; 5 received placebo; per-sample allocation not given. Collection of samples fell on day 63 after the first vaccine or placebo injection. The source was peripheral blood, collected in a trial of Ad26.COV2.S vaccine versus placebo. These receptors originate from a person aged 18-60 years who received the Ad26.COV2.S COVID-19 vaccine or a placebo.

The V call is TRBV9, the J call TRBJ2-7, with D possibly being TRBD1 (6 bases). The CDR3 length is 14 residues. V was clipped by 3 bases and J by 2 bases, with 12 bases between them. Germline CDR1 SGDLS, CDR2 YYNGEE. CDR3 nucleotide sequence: TGTGCCAGCAGCGCCCAGGGGCAAGCCTACGAGCAGTACTTC. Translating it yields CASSAQGQAYEQYF.

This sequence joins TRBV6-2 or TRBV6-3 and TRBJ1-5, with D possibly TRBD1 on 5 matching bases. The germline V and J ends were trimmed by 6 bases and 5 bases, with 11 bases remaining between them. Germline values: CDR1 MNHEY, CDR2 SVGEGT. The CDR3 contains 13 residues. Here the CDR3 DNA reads TGTGCCAGCAGCATCGACAGATATCAGCCCCAGCATTTT. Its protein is CASSIDRYQPQHF.

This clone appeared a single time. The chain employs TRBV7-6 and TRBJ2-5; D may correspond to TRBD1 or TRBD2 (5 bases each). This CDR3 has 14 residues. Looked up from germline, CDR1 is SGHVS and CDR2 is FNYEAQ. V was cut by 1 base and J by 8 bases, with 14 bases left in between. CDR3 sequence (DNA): TGTGCCAGCAGCTTAGGGGGCGTGGGGGAAACCCAGTACTTC. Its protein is CASSLGGVGETQYF.

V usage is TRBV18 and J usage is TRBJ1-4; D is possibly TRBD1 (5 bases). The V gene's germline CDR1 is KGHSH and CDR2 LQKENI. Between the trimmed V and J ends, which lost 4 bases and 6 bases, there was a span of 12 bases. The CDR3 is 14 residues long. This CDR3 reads CASSRRRGDEKLFF. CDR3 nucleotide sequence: TGTGCCAGCTCACGCAGGCGGGGGGATGAAAAACTGTTTTTT.

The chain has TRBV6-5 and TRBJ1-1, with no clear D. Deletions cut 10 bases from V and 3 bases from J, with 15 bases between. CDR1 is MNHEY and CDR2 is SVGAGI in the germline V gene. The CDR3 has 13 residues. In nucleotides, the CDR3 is TGTGCCACCAGGAGCGTCTTTTACACTGAAGCTTTCTTT. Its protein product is CATRSVFYTEAFF.

In DNA form, the CDR3 reads TGTGCCAGCAGCTTAAATCGATTGGGGCAGGGACTAGAGACCCAGTACTTC. Residues: CASSLNRLGQGLETQYF. This chain links TRBV7-2 with TRBJ2-5, with D tentatively TRBD2 (6 bases). Germline CDR1 reads SGHTA; CDR2 reads FQGNSA. Trimming removed 2 bases at V and 4 bases at J, with 20 bases between. This CDR3 is 17 amino acids long.

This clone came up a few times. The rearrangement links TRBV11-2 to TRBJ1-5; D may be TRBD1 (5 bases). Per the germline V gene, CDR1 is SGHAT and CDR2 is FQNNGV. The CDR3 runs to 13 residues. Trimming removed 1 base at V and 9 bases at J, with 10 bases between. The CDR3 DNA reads TGTGCCAGCAGCTTAGGAAAGGGGCTGCCCCAGCATTTT. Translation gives CASSLGKGLPQHF.

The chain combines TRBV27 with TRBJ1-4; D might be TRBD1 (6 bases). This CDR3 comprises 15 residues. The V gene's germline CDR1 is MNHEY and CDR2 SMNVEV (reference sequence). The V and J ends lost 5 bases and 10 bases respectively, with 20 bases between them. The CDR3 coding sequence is TGTGCCAGCAGTACCCGACAGGACCAATTGGGAAAACTGTTTTTT. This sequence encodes CASSTRQDQLGKLFF.

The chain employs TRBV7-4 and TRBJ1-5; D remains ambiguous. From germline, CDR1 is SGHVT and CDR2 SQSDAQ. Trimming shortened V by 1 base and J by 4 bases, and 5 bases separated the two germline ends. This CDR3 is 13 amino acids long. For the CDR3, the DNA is TGTGCCAGCAGCTTAGACAGAAATCAGCCCCAGCATTTT. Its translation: CASSLDRNQPQHF.

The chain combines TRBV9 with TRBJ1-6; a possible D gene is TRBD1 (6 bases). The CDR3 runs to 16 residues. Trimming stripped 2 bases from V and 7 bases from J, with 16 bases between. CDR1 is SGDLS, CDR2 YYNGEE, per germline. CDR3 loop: CASSVRSTGGNSPLHF. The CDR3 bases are TGTGCCAGCAGCGTTAGATCGACAGGAGGGAATTCACCCCTCCACTTT.

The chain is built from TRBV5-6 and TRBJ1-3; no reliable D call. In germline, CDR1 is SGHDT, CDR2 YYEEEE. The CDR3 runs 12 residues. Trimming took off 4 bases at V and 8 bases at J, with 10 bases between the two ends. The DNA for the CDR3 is TGTGCCAGCAGCGGGATGGTCGACACCATATATTTT. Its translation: CASSGMVDTIYF. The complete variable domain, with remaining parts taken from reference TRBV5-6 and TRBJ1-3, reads DAGVTQSPTHLIKTRGQQVTLRCSPKSGHDTVSWYQQALGQGPQFIFQYYEEEERQRGNFPDRFSGHQFPNYSSELNVNALLLGDSALYLCASSGMVDTIYFGEGSWLTVV.

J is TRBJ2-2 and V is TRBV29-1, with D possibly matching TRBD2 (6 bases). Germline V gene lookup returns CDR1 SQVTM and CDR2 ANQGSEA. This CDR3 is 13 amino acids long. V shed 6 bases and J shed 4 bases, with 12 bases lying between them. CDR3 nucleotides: TGCAGCGTGCGGGGTTTGTCCACCGGGGAGCTGTTTTTT. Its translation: CSVRGLSTGELFF.

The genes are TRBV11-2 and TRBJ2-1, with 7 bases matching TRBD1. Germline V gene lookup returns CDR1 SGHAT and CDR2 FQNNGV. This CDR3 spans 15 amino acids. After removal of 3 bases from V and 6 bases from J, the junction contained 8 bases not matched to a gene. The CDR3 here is CASSLSTGQTNEQFF. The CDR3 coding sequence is TGTGCCAGCAGCTTGTCGACGGGACAGACCAATGAGCAGTTCTTC.

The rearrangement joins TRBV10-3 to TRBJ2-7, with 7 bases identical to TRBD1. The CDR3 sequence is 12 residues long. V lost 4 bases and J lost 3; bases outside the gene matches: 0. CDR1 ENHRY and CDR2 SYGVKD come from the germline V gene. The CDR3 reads CAISGQGYEQYF. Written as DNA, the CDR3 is TGTGCCATCAGTGGACAGGGCTACGAGCAGTACTTC.

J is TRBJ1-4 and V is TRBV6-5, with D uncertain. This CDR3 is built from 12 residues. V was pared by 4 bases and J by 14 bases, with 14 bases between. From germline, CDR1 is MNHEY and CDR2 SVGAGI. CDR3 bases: TGTGCCAGCAGTTCCCCGGCCCCGTGGCTGTTTTTT. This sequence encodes CASSSPAPWLFF.

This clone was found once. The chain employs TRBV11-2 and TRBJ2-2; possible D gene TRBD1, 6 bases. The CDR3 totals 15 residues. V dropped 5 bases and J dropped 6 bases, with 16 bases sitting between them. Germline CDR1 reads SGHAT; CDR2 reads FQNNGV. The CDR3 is CASSLITGISGELFF. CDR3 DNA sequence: TGTGCCAGCAGCCTTATTACAGGGATCTCCGGGGAGCTGTTTTTT.

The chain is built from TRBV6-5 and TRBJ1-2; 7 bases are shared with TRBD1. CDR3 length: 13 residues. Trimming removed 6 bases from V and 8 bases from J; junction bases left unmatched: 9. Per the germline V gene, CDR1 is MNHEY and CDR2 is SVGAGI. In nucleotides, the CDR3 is TGTGCCAGCAGCTCAGGGGGATGGAGAGGCTACACCTTC. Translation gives CASSSGGWRGYTF.

The CDR3 coding sequence is TGTGCCAGCAGCCGGGACAGGGTGAACACCGGGGAGCTGTTTTTT. This translates into CASSRDRVNTGELFF. The chain recombines TRBV7-2 with TRBJ2-2; 9 bases fit TRBD1. This CDR3 region has 15 residues. Germline trimming cut 5 bases from V and 1 base from J; bases unmatched to any gene: 2. In germline, CDR1 is SGHTA, CDR2 FQGNSA.

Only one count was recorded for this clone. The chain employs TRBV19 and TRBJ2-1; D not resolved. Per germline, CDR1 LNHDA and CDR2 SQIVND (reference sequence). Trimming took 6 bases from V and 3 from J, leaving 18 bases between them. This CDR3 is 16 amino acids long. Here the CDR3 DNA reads TGTGCCAGTAGAAATACCGGGCCCCAAAACTACAATGAGCAGTTCTTC. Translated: CASRNTGPQNYNEQFF.

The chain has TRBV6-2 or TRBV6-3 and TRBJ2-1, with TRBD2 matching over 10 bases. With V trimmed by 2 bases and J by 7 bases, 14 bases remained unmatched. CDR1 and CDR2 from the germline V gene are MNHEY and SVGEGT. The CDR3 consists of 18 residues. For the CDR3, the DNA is TGTGCCAGCAGTTACAAGTGGGAAGCGGGGGGGACCTTGAATGAGCAGTTCTTC. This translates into CASSYKWEAGGTLNEQFF.

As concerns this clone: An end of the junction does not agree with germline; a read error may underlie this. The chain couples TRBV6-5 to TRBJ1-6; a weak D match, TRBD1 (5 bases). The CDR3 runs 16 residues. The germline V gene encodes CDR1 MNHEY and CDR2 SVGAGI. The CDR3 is CASSYSDRFYNSPLHF. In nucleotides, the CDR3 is TGTGCCAGCAGCTACTCCGACAGATTCTATAATTCACCCCTCCACTTT.

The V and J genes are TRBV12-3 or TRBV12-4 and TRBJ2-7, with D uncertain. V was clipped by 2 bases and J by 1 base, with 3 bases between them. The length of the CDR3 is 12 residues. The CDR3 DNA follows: TGTGCCAGCAGTTTATTTTCCTACGAGCAGTACTTC. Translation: CASSLFSYEQYF.

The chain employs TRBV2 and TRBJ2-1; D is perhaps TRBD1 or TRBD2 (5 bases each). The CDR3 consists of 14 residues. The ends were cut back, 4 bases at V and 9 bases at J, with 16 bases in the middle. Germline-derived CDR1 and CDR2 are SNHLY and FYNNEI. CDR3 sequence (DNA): TGTGCCAGCAGTGCTATAATCGTTGGGGGTGAGCAGTTCTTC. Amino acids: CASSAIIVGGEQFF.

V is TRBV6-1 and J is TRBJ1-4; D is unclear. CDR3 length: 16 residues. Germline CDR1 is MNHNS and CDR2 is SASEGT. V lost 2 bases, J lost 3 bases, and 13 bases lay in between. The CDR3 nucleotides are TGTGCCAGCAGTGAATCGGCGGGGTGGGCTAATGAAAAACTGTTTTTT. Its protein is CASSESAGWANEKLFF.

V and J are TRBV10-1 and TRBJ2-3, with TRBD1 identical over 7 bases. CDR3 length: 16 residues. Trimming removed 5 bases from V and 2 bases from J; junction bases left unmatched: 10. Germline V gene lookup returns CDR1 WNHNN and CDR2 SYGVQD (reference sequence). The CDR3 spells CASSSGKTGNTDTQYF. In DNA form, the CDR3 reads TGCGCCAGCAGTTCGGGCAAGACAGGGAACACAGATACGCAGTATTTT.

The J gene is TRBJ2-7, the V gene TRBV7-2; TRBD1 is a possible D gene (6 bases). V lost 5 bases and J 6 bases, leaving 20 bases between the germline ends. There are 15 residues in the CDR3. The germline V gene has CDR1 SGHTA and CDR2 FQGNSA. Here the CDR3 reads CASSLRQAPLGEQYF. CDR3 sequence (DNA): TGTGCCAGCAGCCTCAGACAGGCCCCCCTCGGCGAGCAGTACTTC.

CDR3 residues: CASSTGTIGDTDTQYF. Written as DNA, the CDR3 is TGTGCCAGCAGTACCGGGACTATCGGTGACACAGATACGCAGTATTTT. This chain links TRBV6-2 or TRBV6-3 with TRBJ2-3; 7 bases line up with TRBD2. Germline V gives CDR1 MNHEY, CDR2 SVGEGT. The CDR3 spans 16 residues. Unmatched junction bases numbered 10, after V lost 5 bases and J lost 2 bases.